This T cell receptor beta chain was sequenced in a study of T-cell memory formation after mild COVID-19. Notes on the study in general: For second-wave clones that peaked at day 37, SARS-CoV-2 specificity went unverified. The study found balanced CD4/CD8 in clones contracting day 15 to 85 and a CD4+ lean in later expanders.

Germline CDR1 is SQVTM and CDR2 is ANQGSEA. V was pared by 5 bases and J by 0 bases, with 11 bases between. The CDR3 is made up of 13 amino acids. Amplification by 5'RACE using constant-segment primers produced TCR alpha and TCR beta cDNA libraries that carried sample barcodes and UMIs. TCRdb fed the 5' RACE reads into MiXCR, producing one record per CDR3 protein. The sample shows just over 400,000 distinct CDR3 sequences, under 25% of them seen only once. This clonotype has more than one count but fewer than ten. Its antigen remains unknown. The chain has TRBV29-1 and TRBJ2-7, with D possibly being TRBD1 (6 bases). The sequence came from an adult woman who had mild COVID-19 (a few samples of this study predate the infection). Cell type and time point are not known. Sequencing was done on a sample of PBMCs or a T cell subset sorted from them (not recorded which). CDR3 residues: CSVLTGSSYEQYF. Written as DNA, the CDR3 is TGCAGCGTTCTCACAGGGAGCTCCTACGAGCAGTACTTC.